Listed below are T cell receptor beta chains from one sample, sequenced in a study of T cells in Graves' hyperthyroidism and ophthalmopathy. TCRdb reprocessed the multiplex PCR reads via MiXCR and lists one record per CDR3 protein. The table shows 600,000 or so distinct CDR3 sequences, with roughly 46% occurring only once. The specimen sequenced was peripheral blood or thyroid tissue (not recorded which). Receptor source: a woman aged 18-29 years with Graves' hyperthyroidism. CDR3s include the opening cysteine and the closing phenylalanine or tryptophan. The D gene is left open where the match is weak. The size entry is marked missing in some rows and otherwise reads once, few, many or a size class.

v_call,clone_size,j_call,d_call,cdr3_nt,cdr3_aa
TRBV29-1,many,TRBJ2-5,.,TGCAGCGCCGATGGACAGAATTTTGGGACCCAGTACTTC,CSADGQNFGTQYF
TRBV24-1,once,TRBJ2-7,.,TGTGCCACCAGTTACGGTTATGGGGGATCCTACGAGCAGTACTTC,CATSYGYGGSYEQYF
TRBV7-8,few,TRBJ2-7,.,TGTGCCAGTAGTATTCGGCCGGACTCCTACGAGCAGTACTTC,CASSIRPDSYEQYF
TRBV7-9,.,TRBJ1-1,TRBD1,TGTGCCAGCAGCTTAGACGGACAGGGGACCGAAGCTTTCTTT,CASSLDGQGTEAFF
TRBV6-5,few,TRBJ2-7,TRBD2,TGTGCCAGCAGTTACGGAGCGGGAGGGAACTACGAGCAGTACTTC,CASSYGAGGNYEQYF
TRBV5-1,few,TRBJ1-1,.,TGCGCCAGCAGCTTGGTGTTCCTACGGGAGAACACTGAAGCTTTCTTT,CASSLVFLRENTEAFF
TRBV7-2,once,TRBJ1-4,.,TGTGCCAGCAGCTTAGTCCCCCCCCCTGAAAAACTGTTTTTT,CASSLVPPPEKLFF
TRBV20-1,.,TRBJ2-7,.,TGCAGTGCTAGTGCCGGGACTGCTGCTTACGAGCAGTACTTC,CSASAGTAAYEQYF
TRBV10-3,.,TRBJ2-2,.,TGTGCCAGCAGACACAGCGAGAACACCGCTGTCGGGGAGCTGTTTTTT,CASRHSENTAVGELFF
TRBV12-3/TRBV12-4,.,TRBJ1-2,.,TGTGCCAGCAGTTTCAGGACAGATAACTATGGCTACACCTTC,CASSFRTDNYGYTF
TRBV4-1,few,TRBJ2-7,TRBD2,TGCGCCAGCAGCCAAGACGGGGGAGGGCTTGAAGAGCAGTACTTC,CASSQDGGGLEEQYF
TRBV6-4,.,TRBJ1-1,.,TGTGCCAGCAGTAGGCAGGTCACTGAAGCTTTCTTT,CASSRQVTEAFF
TRBV6-4,.,TRBJ1-3,.,TGTGCCAGCAGTGACTCGGACAACACCATATATTTT,CASSDSDNTIYF
TRBV7-6,.,TRBJ2-2,.,TGTGCCCCCCGGGTCACGGCGGCGAACACCGGGGAGCTGTTTTTT,CAPRVTAANTGELFF
TRBV20-1,.,TRBJ2-7,.,TGCAGTGCTGACCTGGGGGCGGAAAACTACGAGCAGTACTTC,CSADLGAENYEQYF
TRBV12-3/TRBV12-4,few,TRBJ2-5,.,TGTGCCAGCAGCGAACGGAGGGGGGAGACCCAGTACTTC,CASSERRGETQYF
TRBV2,.,TRBJ1-5,TRBD1,TGTGCCAGCAAGACAGGGGGCATTGATCAGCCCCAGCATTTT,CASKTGGIDQPQHF
TRBV29-1,many,TRBJ1-4,.,TGCAGCGTTGTCCACAGGGATGAAAAACTGTTTTTT,CSVVHRDEKLFF
TRBV15,.,TRBJ1-1,TRBD1,TGTGCCACCAGCGGACAGACAGGGCGTCTTATGAACACTGAAGCTTTCTTT,CATSGQTGRLMNTEAFF
TRBV7-2,.,TRBJ1-1,TRBD1,TGTGCCAGCAGCTTAGAAACAGGGGGCTACACTGAAGCTTTCTTT,CASSLETGGYTEAFF
TRBV24-1,.,TRBJ1-2,TRBD1,TGTGCCACCAGTGATCGACAGGGACACTATGGCTACACCTTC,CATSDRQGHYGYTF
TRBV20-1,.,TRBJ1-3,.,TGCAGTGCTGGGAGGGGTTCTGGAAACACCATATATTTT,CSAGRGSGNTIYF
TRBV9,.,TRBJ1-2,TRBD1,TGTGCCAGCAGCGCCCGGGACAGGGGAAACTATGGCTACACCTTC,CASSARDRGNYGYTF
TRBV10-3,.,TRBJ2-7,.,TGTGCCAGCAACCCTCGACAGGACAGTTTGGCCTACGAGCAGTACTTC,CASNPRQDSLAYEQYF
TRBV2,.,TRBJ1-2,.,TGTGCCAGCCGACGCCCACCGGGACAACCGTATCCTAACTATGGCTACACCTTC,CASRRPPGQPYPNYGYTF
TRBV2,few,TRBJ2-7,TRBD1,TGTGCCAGCAGTGCACAGGGGTCGAGCGAGCAGTACTTC,CASSAQGSSEQYF
TRBV12-3/TRBV12-4,.,TRBJ1-2,.,TGTGCCAGCAGGCACGATTCTAACTATGGCTACACCTTC,CASRHDSNYGYTF
TRBV24-1,many,TRBJ1-4,.,TGTGCCACCAGTGATGCAGGGACGGATGCAACTAATGAAAAACTGTTTTTT,CATSDAGTDATNEKLFF
TRBV5-1,.,TRBJ2-7,TRBD2,TGCGCCAGCAGCCCCCTAGCGGGAAGGGTTTACGAGCAGTACTTC,CASSPLAGRVYEQYF
TRBV25-1,.,TRBJ1-2,.,TGTGCCAGCACCCAAGGTTGGGAGCAGGGCTACACCTTC,CASTQGWEQGYTF
TRBV9,.,TRBJ1-6,TRBD1,TGTGCCAGCTCACCGGCCGGGACAGGAGGATCACCCCTCCACTTT,CASSPAGTGGSPLHF
TRBV7-6,.,TRBJ2-7,TRBD1,TGTGCCAGCAGCTTGGGACAGTTGCAGTACTTC,CASSLGQLQYF
TRBV10-3,.,TRBJ1-1,TRBD1,TGTGCCATCAGTGAGCGGACAGGCCAGAACACTGAAGCTTTCTTT,CAISERTGQNTEAFF
TRBV2,.,TRBJ1-1,.,TGTGCCAGCAGCCAACCCGGGGGCGCAAACACTGAAGCTTTCTTT,CASSQPGGANTEAFF
TRBV10-2,many,TRBJ1-1,.,TGCGCCAGTAACCAGGGAAACACTGAAGCTTTCTTT,CASNQGNTEAFF
TRBV24-1,.,TRBJ1-2,.,TGTGCCACCAGTGGCAGTTATGGCTACACCTTC,CATSGSYGYTF
TRBV2,few,TRBJ2-7,TRBD2,TGTGCCAGCAGTACCGAGACTAGCGGGAGTTCCTCGCCCTACGAGCAGTACTTC,CASSTETSGSSSPYEQYF
TRBV20-1,.,TRBJ2-2,.,TGCAGTGCTAGCCCCCCCGTCGGAGGCGCCGGGGAGCTGTTTTTT,CSASPPVGGAGELFF
TRBV29-1,.,TRBJ2-2,.,TGCAGCGTTGAAGGGTCGGACAGGAACACCGGGGAGCTGTTTTTT,CSVEGSDRNTGELFF
TRBV25-1,.,TRBJ2-7,.,TGTGCCAGCTCACCCCCAATACGAGCCGCCGAGCAGTACTTC,CASSPPIRAAEQYF
TRBV10-3,few,TRBJ1-5,.,TGTGCCAGCAGTTACTCGCCAAGAAGTAGCAATCAGCCCCAGCATTTT,CASSYSPRSSNQPQHF
TRBV14,few,TRBJ1-2,.,TGTGCCAGCAGCCAAGAGTTCGAGGAAAACTATGGCTACACCTTC,CASSQEFEENYGYTF